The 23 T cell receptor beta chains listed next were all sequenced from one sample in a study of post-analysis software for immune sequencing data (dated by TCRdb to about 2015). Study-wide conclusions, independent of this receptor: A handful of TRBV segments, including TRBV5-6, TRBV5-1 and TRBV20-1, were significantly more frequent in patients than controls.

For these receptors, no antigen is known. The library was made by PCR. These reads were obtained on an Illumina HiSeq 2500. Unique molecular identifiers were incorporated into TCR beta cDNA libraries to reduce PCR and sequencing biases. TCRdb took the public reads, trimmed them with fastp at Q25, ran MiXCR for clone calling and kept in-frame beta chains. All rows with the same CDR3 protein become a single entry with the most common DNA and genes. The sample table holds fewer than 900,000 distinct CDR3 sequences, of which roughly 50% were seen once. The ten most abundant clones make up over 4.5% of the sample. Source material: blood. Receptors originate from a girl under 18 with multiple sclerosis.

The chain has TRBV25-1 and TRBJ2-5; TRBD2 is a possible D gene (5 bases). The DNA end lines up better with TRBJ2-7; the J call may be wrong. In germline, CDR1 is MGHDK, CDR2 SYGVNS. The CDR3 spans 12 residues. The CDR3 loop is CANSTGVDEQYF. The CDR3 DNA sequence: TGTGCCAACTCGACCGGGGTCGACGAGCAGTACTTC.

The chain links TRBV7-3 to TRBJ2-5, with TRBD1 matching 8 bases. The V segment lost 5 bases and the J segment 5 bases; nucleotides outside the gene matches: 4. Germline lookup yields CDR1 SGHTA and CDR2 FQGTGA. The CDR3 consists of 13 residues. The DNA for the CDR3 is TGTGCCAGCAGCCGATACAGGGGGGAGACCCAGTACTTC. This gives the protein CASSRYRGETQYF.

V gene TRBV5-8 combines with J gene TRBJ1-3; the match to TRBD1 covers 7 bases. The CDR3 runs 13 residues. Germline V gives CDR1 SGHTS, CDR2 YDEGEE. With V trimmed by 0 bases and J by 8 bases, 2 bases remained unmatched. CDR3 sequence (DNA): TGTGCCAGCAGCTTGGGACAGGGAGACACCATATATTTT. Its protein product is CASSLGQGDTIYF. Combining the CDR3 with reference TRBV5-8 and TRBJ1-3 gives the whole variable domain EAGVTQSPTHLIKTRGQQATLRCSPISGHTSVYWYQQALGLGLQFLLWYDEGEERNRGNFPPRFSGRQFPNYSSELNVNALELEDSALYLCASSLGQGDTIYFGEGSWLTVV.

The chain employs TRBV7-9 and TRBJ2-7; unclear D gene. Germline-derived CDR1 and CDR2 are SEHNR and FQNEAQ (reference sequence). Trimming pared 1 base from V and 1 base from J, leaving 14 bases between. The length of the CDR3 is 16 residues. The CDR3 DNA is TGTGCCAGCAGCTTAGATACACCTTCGCCTTCCTACGAGCAGTACTTC. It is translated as CASSLDTPSPSYEQYF.

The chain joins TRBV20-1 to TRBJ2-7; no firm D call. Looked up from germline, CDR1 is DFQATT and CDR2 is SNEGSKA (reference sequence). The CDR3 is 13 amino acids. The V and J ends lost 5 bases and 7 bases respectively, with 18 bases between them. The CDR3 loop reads CSALYDIGYEQYF. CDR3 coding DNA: TGCAGTGCTTTGTACGACATCGGCTATGAGCAGTACTTC.

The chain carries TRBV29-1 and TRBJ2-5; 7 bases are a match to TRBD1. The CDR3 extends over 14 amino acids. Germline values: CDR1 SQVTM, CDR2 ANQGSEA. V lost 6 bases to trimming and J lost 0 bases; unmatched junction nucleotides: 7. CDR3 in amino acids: CSVVRQGDQETQYF. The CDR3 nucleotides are TGCAGCGTAGTACGACAGGGAGACCAAGAGACCCAGTACTTC.

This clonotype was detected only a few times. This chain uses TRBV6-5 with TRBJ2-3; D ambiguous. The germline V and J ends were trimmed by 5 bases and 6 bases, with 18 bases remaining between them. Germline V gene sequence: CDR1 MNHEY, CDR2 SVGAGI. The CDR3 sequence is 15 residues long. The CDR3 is CASSAVRPVRDTQYF. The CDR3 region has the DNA TGTGCCAGCAGTGCCGTTCGTCCGGTCAGGGATACGCAGTATTTT.

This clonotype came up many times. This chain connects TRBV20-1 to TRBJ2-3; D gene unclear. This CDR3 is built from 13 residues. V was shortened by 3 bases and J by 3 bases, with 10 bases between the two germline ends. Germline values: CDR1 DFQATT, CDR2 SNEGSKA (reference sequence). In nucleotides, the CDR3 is TGCAGTGCTAGGTCCTCGGTGACAGATACGCAGTATTTT. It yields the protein CSARSSVTDTQYF.

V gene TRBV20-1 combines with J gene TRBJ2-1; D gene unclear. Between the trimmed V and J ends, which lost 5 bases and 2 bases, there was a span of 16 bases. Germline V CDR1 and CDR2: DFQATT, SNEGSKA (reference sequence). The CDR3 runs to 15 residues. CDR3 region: CSALRPSKAYNEQFF. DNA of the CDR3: TGCAGTGCTCTGAGGCCATCTAAGGCCTACAATGAGCAGTTCTTC.

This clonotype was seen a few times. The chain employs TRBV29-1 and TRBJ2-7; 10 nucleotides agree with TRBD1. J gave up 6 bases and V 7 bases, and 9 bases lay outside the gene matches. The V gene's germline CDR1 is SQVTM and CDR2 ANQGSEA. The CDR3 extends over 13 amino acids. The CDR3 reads CSGRQGALGEQYF. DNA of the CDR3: TGCAGCGGAAGACAGGGGGCCCTCGGCGAGCAGTACTTC.

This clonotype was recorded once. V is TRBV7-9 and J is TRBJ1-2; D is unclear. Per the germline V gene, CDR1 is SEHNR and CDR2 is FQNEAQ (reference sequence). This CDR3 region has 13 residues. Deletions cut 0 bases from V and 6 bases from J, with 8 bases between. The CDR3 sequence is CASSLAARNGYTF. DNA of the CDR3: TGTGCCAGCAGCTTAGCCGCGAGAAATGGCTACACCTTC.

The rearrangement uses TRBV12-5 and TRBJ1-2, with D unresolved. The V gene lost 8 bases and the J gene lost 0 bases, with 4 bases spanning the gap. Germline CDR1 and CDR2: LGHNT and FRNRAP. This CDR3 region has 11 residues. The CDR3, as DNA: TGTGCTAGTAAGGCTAACTATGGCTACACCTTC. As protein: CASKANYGYTF.

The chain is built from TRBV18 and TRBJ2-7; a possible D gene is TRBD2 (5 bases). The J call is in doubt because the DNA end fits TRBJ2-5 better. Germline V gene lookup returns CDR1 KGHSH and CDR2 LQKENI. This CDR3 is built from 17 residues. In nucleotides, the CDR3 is TGTGCCAGCTCACCACTTTTCGGTTCCGGAGGACAAGAGACCCAGTACTTC. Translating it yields CASSPLFGSGGQETQYF.

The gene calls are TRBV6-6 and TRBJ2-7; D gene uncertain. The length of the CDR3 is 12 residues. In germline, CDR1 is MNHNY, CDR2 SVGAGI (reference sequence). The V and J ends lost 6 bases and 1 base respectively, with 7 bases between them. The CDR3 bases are TGTGCCAGCAGCCGAGGTTCCTACGAGCAGTACTTC. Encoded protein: CASSRGSYEQYF.

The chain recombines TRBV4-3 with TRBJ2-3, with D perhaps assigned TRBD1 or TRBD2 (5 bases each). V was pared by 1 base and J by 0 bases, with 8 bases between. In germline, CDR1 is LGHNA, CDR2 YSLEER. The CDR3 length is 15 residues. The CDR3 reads CASSQGGTSTDTQYF. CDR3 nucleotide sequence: TGCGCCAGCAGCCAAGGGGGGACCAGCACAGATACGCAGTATTTT.

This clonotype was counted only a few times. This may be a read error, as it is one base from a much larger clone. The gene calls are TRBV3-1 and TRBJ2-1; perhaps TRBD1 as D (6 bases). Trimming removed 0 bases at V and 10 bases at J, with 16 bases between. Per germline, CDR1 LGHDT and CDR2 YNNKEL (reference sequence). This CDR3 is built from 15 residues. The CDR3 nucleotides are TGTGCCAGCAGCCAAGAATTGACAGGCTCCTACGAGCAGTTCTTC. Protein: CASSQELTGSYEQFF.

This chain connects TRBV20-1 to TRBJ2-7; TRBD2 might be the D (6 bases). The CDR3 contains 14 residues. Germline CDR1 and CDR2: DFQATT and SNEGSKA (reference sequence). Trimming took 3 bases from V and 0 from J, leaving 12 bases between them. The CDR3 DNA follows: TGCAGTGCTAGCCCCATGACTAGCTCCTACGAGCAGTACTTC. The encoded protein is CSASPMTSSYEQYF.

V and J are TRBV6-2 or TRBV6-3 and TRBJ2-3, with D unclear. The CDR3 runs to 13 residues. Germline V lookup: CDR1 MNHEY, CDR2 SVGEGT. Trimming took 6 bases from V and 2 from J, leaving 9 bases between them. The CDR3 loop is CASRADYTDTQYF. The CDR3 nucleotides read TGTGCCAGCAGGGCGGATTACACAGATACGCAGTATTTT.

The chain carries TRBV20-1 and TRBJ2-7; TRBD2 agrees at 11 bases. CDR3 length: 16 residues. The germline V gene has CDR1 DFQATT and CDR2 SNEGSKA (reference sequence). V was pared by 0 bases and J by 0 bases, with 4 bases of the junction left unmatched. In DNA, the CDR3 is TGCAGTGCTAGAGACGTTGGACTAGCGGGCTCCTACGAGCAGTACTTC. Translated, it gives CSARDVGLAGSYEQYF.

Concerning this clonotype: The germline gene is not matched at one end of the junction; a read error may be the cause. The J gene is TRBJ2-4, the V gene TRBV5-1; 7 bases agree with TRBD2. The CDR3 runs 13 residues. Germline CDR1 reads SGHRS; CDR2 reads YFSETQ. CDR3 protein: CPSSSGLEDIQYF. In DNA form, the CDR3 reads TGCCCCAGCAGCTCAGGACTAGAAGACATTCAGTACTTC.

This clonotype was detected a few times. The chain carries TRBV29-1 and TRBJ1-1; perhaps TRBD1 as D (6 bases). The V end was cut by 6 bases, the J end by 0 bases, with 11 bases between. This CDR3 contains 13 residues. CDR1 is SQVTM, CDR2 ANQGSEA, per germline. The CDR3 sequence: CSVEQGMNTEAFF. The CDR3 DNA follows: TGCAGCGTAGAACAGGGAATGAACACTGAAGCTTTCTTT.

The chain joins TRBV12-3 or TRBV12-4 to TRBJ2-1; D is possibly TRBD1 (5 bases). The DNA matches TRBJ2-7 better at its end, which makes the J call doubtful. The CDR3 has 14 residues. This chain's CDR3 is CASSLVTGYNEQYF. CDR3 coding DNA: TGTGCCAGCAGTTTAGTCACAGGTTACAATGAGCAGTACTTC.

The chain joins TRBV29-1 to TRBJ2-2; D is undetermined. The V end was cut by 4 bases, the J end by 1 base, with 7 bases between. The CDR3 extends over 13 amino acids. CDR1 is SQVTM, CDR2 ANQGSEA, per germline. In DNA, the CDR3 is TGCAGCGTTGGCTCAGGGAACACCGGGGAGCTGTTTTTT. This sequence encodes CSVGSGNTGELFF.